Following are 18 T cell receptor beta chains from one sample sequenced in a study of cytomegalovirus exposure and HLA in healthy donors. A multiplex PCR was run with 60 Vbeta primers and 13 Jbeta primers. Here immunoSEQ multiplex PCR was the method, and the copy in TCRdb shows in-frame clones only, minus some. Among approximately 200,000 clones listed, 65% to 80% were seen once. The source material was PBMCs. These receptors all stem from a man aged 25-45 years in good health and CMV-seropositive.

V and J are TRBV9 and TRBJ1-6; perhaps TRBD1 as D (5 bases). This CDR3 spans 17 amino acids. CDR1 and CDR2 (germline): SGDLS, YYNGEE. The V end was cut by 0 bases, the J end by 0 bases, with 10 bases between. The CDR3 reads CASSVGGGSSYNSPLHF. The CDR3 DNA sequence: TGTGCCAGCAGCGTAGGGGGGGGGAGCTCCTATAATTCACCCCTCCACTTT. The variable domain in full, completed from reference TRBV9 and TRBJ1-6, reads DSGVTQTPKHLITATGQRVTLRCSPRSGDLSVYWYQQSLDQGLQFLIQYYNGEERAKGNILERFSAQQFPDLHSELNLSSLELGDSALYFCASSVGGGSSYNSPLHFGNGTRLTVT.

This clone was seen only once. This CDR3 reads CASSLYSGTQYF. CDR3 sequence (DNA): TGTGCCAGCAGCTTATACTCCGGTACGCAGTATTTT. The chain carries TRBV7-2 and TRBJ2-3; D call uncertain. CDR1 and CDR2 (germline): SGHTA, FQGNSA. CDR3 size: 12 residues. V shed 2 bases and J shed 8 bases, with 8 bases lying between them. The variable domain in full, completed from reference TRBV7-2 and TRBJ2-3, reads GAGVSQSPSNKVTEKGKDVELRCDPISGHTALYWYRQSLGQGLEFLIYFQGNSAPDKSGLPSDRFSAERTGGSVSTLTIQRTQQEDSAVYLCASSLYSGTQYFGPGTRLTVL.

J is TRBJ2-1 and V is TRBV5-4; tentative D call: TRBD2 (7 bases). The CDR3 length is 17 residues. Deletions cut 5 bases from V and 4 bases from J, with 22 bases between. CDR1 is SGHNT and CDR2 is YYREEE in the germline V gene (reference sequence). DNA of the CDR3: TGTGCCAGCAGTCGGGGCAGAGGGGGGGACAAGTACAATGAGCAGTTCTTC. It yields the protein CASSRGRGGDKYNEQFF.

This clone showed up just once. The genes are TRBV27 and TRBJ2-7; a weak D match, TRBD2 (5 bases). This CDR3 is 13 amino acids long. Germline values: CDR1 MNHEY, CDR2 SMNVEV (reference sequence). Trimming stripped 5 bases from V and 7 bases from J, with 15 bases between. CDR3 DNA sequence: TGTGCCAGCAGTCACGGACTCTCCCGGGAGCAGTACTTC. It translates to CASSHGLSREQYF.

The V gene is TRBV7-9, the J gene TRBJ1-4; D is possibly TRBD1 (6 bases). CDR3 length equals 13 residues. CDR1 and CDR2 (germline): SEHNR, FQNEAQ (reference sequence). The ends were cut back, 0 bases at V and 14 bases at J, with 13 bases in the middle. This CDR3 reads CASSLAGQGLLFF. Here the CDR3 DNA reads TGTGCCAGCAGCTTAGCGGGGCAGGGGTTGCTGTTTTTT.

The chain recombines TRBV30 with TRBJ2-5; the match to TRBD1 covers 7 bases. The V segment lost 0 bases and the J segment 3 bases; nucleotides outside the gene matches: 1. Per the germline V gene, CDR1 is GTSNPN and CDR2 is SVGIG (reference sequence). The CDR3 is 13 residues long. The CDR3 spells CAWSVGTEETQYF. The CDR3 DNA follows: TGTGCCTGGAGTGTGGGGACAGAAGAGACCCAGTACTTC.

This rearrangement joins TRBV7-9 to TRBJ1-1, with TRBD1 identical over 7 bases. Trimming cost V 7 bases and J 0 bases; bases outside gene matches: 11. CDR3 length: 16 amino acids. Per germline, CDR1 SEHNR and CDR2 FQNEAQ (reference sequence). The CDR3 loop is CASTPSTGRLNTEAFF. Written as DNA, the CDR3 is TGTGCCAGCACCCCCTCGACAGGGCGACTGAACACTGAAGCTTTCTTT.

The J gene is TRBJ2-2, the V gene TRBV27; 11 bases are a match to TRBD2. CDR1 MNHEY and CDR2 SMNVEV come from the germline V gene (reference sequence). J lost 1 base, V lost 4 bases, and 5 bases had no gene match. The CDR3 contains 17 residues. CDR3 loop: CASSSPLAGGNTGELFF. CDR3 in DNA: TGTGCCAGCAGTTCACCCCTAGCGGGAGGGAACACCGGGGAGCTGTTTTTT.

The chain joins TRBV10-3 to TRBJ2-7; 11 bases line up with TRBD2. Unmatched junction bases numbered 6, after V lost 4 bases and J lost 4 bases. Germline V CDR1 and CDR2: ENHRY, SYGVKD. The CDR3 covers 15 residues. The CDR3 nucleotides are TGTGCCATCAGTGTACTAGCGGGAGTATCGTACGAGCAGTACTTC. As protein: CAISVLAGVSYEQYF.

The V gene is TRBV7-8, the J gene TRBJ2-7; 7 positions agree with TRBD1. With 0 bases clipped from V and 0 bases from J, the junction kept 2 bases outside the gene matches. Germline values: CDR1 SGHVS, CDR2 FQNEAQ. The CDR3 totals 15 residues. CDR3 sequence: CASSLAGTASYEQYF. The DNA for the CDR3 is TGTGCCAGCAGCTTAGCGGGGACAGCCTCCTACGAGCAGTACTTC.

A few counts support this clone. The gene calls are TRBV7-3 and TRBJ1-5; D may be TRBD1 (5 bases). Germline lookup yields CDR1 SGHTA and CDR2 FQGTGA. V was pared by 1 base and J by 4 bases, with 17 bases between. The CDR3 is 17 amino acids. The CDR3 loop reads CASSLRAGRWANQPQHF. The CDR3, as DNA: TGTGCCAGCAGCTTAAGGGCAGGGCGGTGGGCAAATCAGCCCCAGCATTTT.

The genes are TRBV9 and TRBJ2-1; 12 bases fit TRBD1. J gave up 5 bases and V 4 bases, and 13 bases lay outside the gene matches. Germline V gene lookup returns CDR1 SGDLS and CDR2 YYNGEE. This CDR3 contains 18 residues. CDR3 nucleotides: TGTGCCAGCAGCCCCCTAGGGACAGGGGGCCCGGGGAACAATGAGCAGTTCTTC. Protein sequence: CASSPLGTGGPGNNEQFF.

This clone was found once. The chain recombines TRBV6-1 with TRBJ1-1; D remains unclear. From germline, CDR1 is MNHNS and CDR2 SASEGT. The CDR3 is 12 residues long. The V and J ends lost 8 bases and 1 base respectively, with 8 bases between them. The CDR3 is CASGQKNTEAFF. The DNA for the CDR3 is TGTGCCAGCGGGCAGAAGAACACTGAAGCTTTCTTT.

The chain carries TRBV5-1 and TRBJ2-2; D is undetermined. Germline loops: CDR1 SGHRS, CDR2 YFSETQ. The CDR3 runs to 15 residues. V shed 0 bases and J shed 6 bases, with 12 bases lying between them. The DNA for the CDR3 is TGCGCCAGCAGCTTGGTCCCTAACAGTCCCGGGGAGCTGTTTTTT. Residues: CASSLVPNSPGELFF. The variable domain in full, with the rest retrieved from reference TRBV5-1 and TRBJ2-2, is KAGVTQTPRYLIKTRGQQVTLSCSPISGHRSVSWYQQTPGQGLQFLFEYFSETQRNKGNFPGRFSGRQFSNSRSEMNVSTLELGDSALYLCASSLVPNSPGELFFGEGSRLTVL.

CDR3 nucleotides: TGTGCCAGCAGCCCAGTACCTGGAAACACCATATATTTT. It is translated as CASSPVPGNTIYF. The rearrangement links TRBV7-3 to TRBJ1-3; no definite D call. This CDR3 has 13 amino acids. The V and J ends lost 5 bases and 2 bases respectively, with 7 bases between them. Germline V gene lookup returns CDR1 SGHTA and CDR2 FQGTGA. Looking up the rest from reference TRBV7-3 and TRBJ1-3 gives the full variable domain: GAGVSQTPSNKVTEKGKYVELRCDPISGHTALYWYRQSLGQGPEFLIYFQGTGAADDSGLPNDRFFAVRPEGSVSTLKIQRTERGDSAVYLCASSPVPGNTIYFGEGSWLTVV.

J is TRBJ2-2 and V is TRBV9; maybe TRBD2 (6 bases). V was cut by 2 bases and J by 2 bases, with 16 bases left in between. In germline, CDR1 is SGDLS, CDR2 YYNGEE. The CDR3 runs 17 residues. The CDR3 coding sequence is TGTGCCAGCAGCGTCCCGAAGGGGCGGGAAAACACCGGGGAGCTGTTTTTT. Translation: CASSVPKGRENTGELFF.

The rearrangement uses TRBV14 and TRBJ2-1; possible D gene TRBD2, 5 bases. Germline V lookup: CDR1 SGHDN, CDR2 FVKESK. The CDR3 has 15 amino acids. Trimming stripped 5 bases from V and 4 bases from J, with 15 bases between. The CDR3 bases are TGTGCCAGCAGCGAGCGGCTTCTGCCTTACAATGAGCAGTTCTTC. Its protein product is CASSERLLPYNEQFF.

The rearrangement joins TRBV30 to TRBJ2-1; TRBD2 is a possible D gene (5 bases). The CDR3 is made up of 12 amino acids. Germline CDR1 reads GTSNPN; CDR2 reads SVGIG (reference sequence). The germline V and J ends were trimmed by 3 bases and 8 bases, with 11 bases remaining between them. CDR3 DNA sequence: TGTGCCTGGAGACGGGAAACGGATGAGCAGTTCTTC. This codes for CAWRRETDEQFF.